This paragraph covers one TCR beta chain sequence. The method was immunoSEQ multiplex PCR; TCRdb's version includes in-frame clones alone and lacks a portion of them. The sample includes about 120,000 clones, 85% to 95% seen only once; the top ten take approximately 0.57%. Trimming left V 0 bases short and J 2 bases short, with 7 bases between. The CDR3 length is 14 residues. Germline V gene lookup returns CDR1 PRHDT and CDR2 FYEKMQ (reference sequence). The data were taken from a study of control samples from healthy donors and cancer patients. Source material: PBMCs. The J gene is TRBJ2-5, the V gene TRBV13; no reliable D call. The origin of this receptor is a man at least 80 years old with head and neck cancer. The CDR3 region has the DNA TGTGCCAGCAGCTTAGGACCAACTCAAGAGACCCAGTACTTC. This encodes CASSLGPTQETQYF.